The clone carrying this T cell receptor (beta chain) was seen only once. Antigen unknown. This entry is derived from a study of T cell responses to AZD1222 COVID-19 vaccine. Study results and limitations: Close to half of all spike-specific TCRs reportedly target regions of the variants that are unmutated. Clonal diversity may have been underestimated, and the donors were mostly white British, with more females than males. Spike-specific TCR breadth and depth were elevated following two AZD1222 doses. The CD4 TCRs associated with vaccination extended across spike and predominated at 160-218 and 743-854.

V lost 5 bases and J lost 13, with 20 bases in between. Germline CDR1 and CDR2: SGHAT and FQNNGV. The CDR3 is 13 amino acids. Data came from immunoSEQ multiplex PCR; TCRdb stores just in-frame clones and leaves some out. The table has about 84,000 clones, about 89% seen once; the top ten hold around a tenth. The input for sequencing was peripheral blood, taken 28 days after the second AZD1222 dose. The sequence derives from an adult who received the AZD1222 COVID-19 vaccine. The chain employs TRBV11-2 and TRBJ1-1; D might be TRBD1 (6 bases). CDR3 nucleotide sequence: TGTGCCAGCAGCCCCCGGGGGGGCCTAAGGGTTTTCTTT. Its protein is CASSPRGGLRVFF.